Listed below are T cell receptor beta chains from one sample, sequenced in a study of blood T cell repertoires in COVID-19. Repertoires were generated with immunoSEQ multiplex PCR, while TCRdb's copy carries only in-frame clones and drops some. The sample records approximately 230,000 clones, about 85% being singletons. The sample taken for sequencing was peripheral blood. All receptors come from a man aged 18 to 35 with active or convalescent COVID-19. Both conserved end residues are trimmed from each CDR3. A D gene is named only where the DNA matches it firmly. Clone size is stated in some rows and not others, as once, few, many or a class when expanded.

clone_size: NA; d_call: TRBD1; j_call: TRBJ2-1; v_call: TRBV11-3; cdr3_aa: ASSQGAHNEQF
clone_size: NA; d_call: NA; j_call: TRBJ1-6; v_call: TRBV6-5; cdr3_aa: ASSYGLRVTSPLH
clone_size: NA; d_call: NA; j_call: TRBJ2-2; v_call: TRBV28; cdr3_aa: ASSLLGLPSANTGELF
clone_size: NA; d_call: NA; j_call: TRBJ1-5; v_call: TRBV27; cdr3_aa: ASSPRDSSNQPQH
clone_size: many; d_call: NA; j_call: TRBJ1-1; v_call: TRBV20-1; cdr3_aa: SGKQGEAF
clone_size: NA; d_call: TRBD1; j_call: TRBJ2-2; v_call: TRBV2; cdr3_aa: ASPSEAQGRAGELF
clone_size: NA; d_call: TRBD2; j_call: TRBJ2-3; v_call: TRBV9; cdr3_aa: ASSSASGPLREQY
clone_size: NA; d_call: TRBD1; j_call: TRBJ1-2; v_call: TRBV7-2; cdr3_aa: ASSLQGRQYGYT
clone_size: NA; d_call: TRBD2; j_call: TRBJ2-2; v_call: TRBV5-1; cdr3_aa: ASSLGLGGGYTGELF
clone_size: NA; d_call: TRBD1; j_call: TRBJ2-4; v_call: TRBV6-2/TRBV6-3; cdr3_aa: ASSYGNRGLGIQY
clone_size: NA; d_call: TRBD2; j_call: TRBJ2-1; v_call: TRBV7-8; cdr3_aa: ASSLEHRTSVHNEQF
clone_size: NA; d_call: NA; j_call: TRBJ1-2; v_call: TRBV14; cdr3_aa: ASSPLGSPHGYGYT
clone_size: NA; d_call: TRBD2; j_call: TRBJ2-3; v_call: TRBV9; cdr3_aa: ASSVGASGGPTDTQY
clone_size: NA; d_call: TRBD2; j_call: TRBJ2-1; v_call: TRBV27; cdr3_aa: ASSPRTSGNNEQF
clone_size: NA; d_call: TRBD2; j_call: TRBJ2-2; v_call: TRBV29-1; cdr3_aa: SVGTSGGSGELF
clone_size: NA; d_call: NA; j_call: TRBJ2-1; v_call: TRBV6-6; cdr3_aa: ASSLAETNEQF
clone_size: NA; d_call: TRBD2; j_call: TRBJ2-3; v_call: TRBV19; cdr3_aa: ASSPQRGFTDTQY
clone_size: NA; d_call: TRBD1; j_call: TRBJ1-6; v_call: TRBV2; cdr3_aa: ASKQGNSPLH
clone_size: NA; d_call: TRBD1; j_call: TRBJ2-5; v_call: TRBV19; cdr3_aa: ASSTDRGVGETQY
clone_size: NA; d_call: NA; j_call: TRBJ2-7; v_call: TRBV18; cdr3_aa: ASSPTASYEQY
clone_size: NA; d_call: TRBD2; j_call: TRBJ2-7; v_call: TRBV7-8; cdr3_aa: ASSPNSGRGLEQY
clone_size: NA; d_call: TRBD1; j_call: TRBJ2-2; v_call: TRBV24-1; cdr3_aa: ATSLTRDRALF
clone_size: few; d_call: TRBD1; j_call: TRBJ1-2; v_call: TRBV30; cdr3_aa: AWSAGTGGDSNYGYT
clone_size: NA; d_call: TRBD1; j_call: TRBJ1-3; v_call: TRBV6-5; cdr3_aa: ASSLQGSPGNTIY
clone_size: NA; d_call: NA; j_call: TRBJ2-3; v_call: TRBV9; cdr3_aa: ASGGMGTPTDTQY
clone_size: NA; d_call: TRBD1; j_call: TRBJ2-7; v_call: TRBV5-8; cdr3_aa: ASSQATTGGYHEQY
clone_size: NA; d_call: NA; j_call: TRBJ2-6; v_call: TRBV5-1; cdr3_aa: ASSLEPGANVLT
clone_size: NA; d_call: TRBD2; j_call: TRBJ2-7; v_call: TRBV3-1/TRBV3-2; cdr3_aa: ASSESLGLASSYEQY
clone_size: few; d_call: TRBD1; j_call: TRBJ2-7; v_call: TRBV2; cdr3_aa: ASSLDRQGKY
clone_size: NA; d_call: NA; j_call: TRBJ2-1; v_call: TRBV4-3; cdr3_aa: ASSQVNMLSDEQF
clone_size: NA; d_call: TRBD1; j_call: TRBJ2-5; v_call: TRBV7-3; cdr3_aa: ASSPDRAETQY
clone_size: NA; d_call: NA; j_call: TRBJ1-1; v_call: TRBV12-3/TRBV12-4; cdr3_aa: ASSYNQGTEAF
clone_size: few; d_call: NA; j_call: TRBJ1-3; v_call: TRBV10-2; cdr3_aa: ASRPGGPGNTIY
clone_size: NA; d_call: TRBD2; j_call: TRBJ2-2; v_call: TRBV6-4; cdr3_aa: ASRALAGEFGELF
clone_size: NA; d_call: TRBD2; j_call: TRBJ2-7; v_call: TRBV6-5; cdr3_aa: ASRQSGTVRHEQY
clone_size: NA; d_call: NA; j_call: TRBJ1-6; v_call: TRBV4-3; cdr3_aa: ASSQDPGHSPLH
clone_size: NA; d_call: TRBD1; j_call: TRBJ1-5; v_call: TRBV18; cdr3_aa: ASSPRGQGPVQPQH
clone_size: NA; d_call: NA; j_call: TRBJ1-4; v_call: TRBV10-3; cdr3_aa: AISEGGEGTNEKLF
clone_size: NA; d_call: TRBD2; j_call: TRBJ2-1; v_call: TRBV29-1; cdr3_aa: SAEGTSGGENEQF
clone_size: NA; d_call: NA; j_call: TRBJ2-3; v_call: TRBV24-1; cdr3_aa: ATSDPGQPTQY
clone_size: once; d_call: TRBD1; j_call: TRBJ1-1; v_call: TRBV30; cdr3_aa: AWSYQGVPEAF
clone_size: NA; d_call: TRBD2; j_call: TRBJ2-3; v_call: TRBV19; cdr3_aa: ASSSKLAGVYSADTQY
clone_size: NA; d_call: TRBD1; j_call: TRBJ1-2; v_call: TRBV7-9; cdr3_aa: ASSLPRTGTNYGYT
clone_size: NA; d_call: NA; j_call: TRBJ2-3; v_call: TRBV4-1; cdr3_aa: ASSQWGERGTDTQY
clone_size: NA; d_call: TRBD1; j_call: TRBJ2-5; v_call: TRBV29-1; cdr3_aa: SVSKGQGRETQY
clone_size: NA; d_call: TRBD1; j_call: TRBJ1-5; v_call: TRBV19; cdr3_aa: ASSIPRDRLGPQH
clone_size: NA; d_call: NA; j_call: TRBJ1-4; v_call: TRBV10-1; cdr3_aa: ASSAGSRTNEKLF
clone_size: NA; d_call: TRBD2; j_call: TRBJ2-1; v_call: TRBV5-1; cdr3_aa: ASSLELAGGPIFSEQF
clone_size: NA; d_call: NA; j_call: TRBJ1-2; v_call: TRBV5-1; cdr3_aa: ASSLDGDWKGYT
clone_size: once; d_call: NA; j_call: TRBJ1-4; v_call: TRBV28; cdr3_aa: ASTQSNEKLF
clone_size: few; d_call: TRBD1; j_call: TRBJ2-4; v_call: TRBV7-3; cdr3_aa: ASSATGSQNIQY
clone_size: NA; d_call: NA; j_call: TRBJ2-1; v_call: TRBV18; cdr3_aa: ASSPPDSYNEQF
clone_size: NA; d_call: NA; j_call: TRBJ2-7; v_call: TRBV6-2/TRBV6-3; cdr3_aa: ASSYGGRAYEQY